This T cell receptor beta chain appears in the sequencing data of a study of cytomegalovirus exposure and HLA in healthy donors. Study-wide findings and caveats: Follow-up analysis later connected one missense variant in DCLRE1C with trimming of TCR beta V- and J-genes.

The CDR3 extends over 15 amino acids. From germline, CDR1 is SGHKS and CDR2 YYEKEE (reference sequence). V was trimmed by 0 bases and J by 7 bases, leaving 14 bases between them. PCR used 60 Vbeta primers and 13 Jbeta primers. Only in-frame clones appear in the TCRdb table, and some are missing; sequencing was by immunoSEQ multiplex PCR. The repertoire includes roughly 73,000 clones, over 70% of them detected once, and 9.5% to 15% sits in the top ten. On this clone itself: Its antigen remains unknown.

The chain is built from TRBV5-5 and TRBJ2-1, with no clear D. Input material: PBMCs. The sequence derives from a man between 70 and 80 years old in good health and CMV-seronegative. The chain's CDR3 is CASSLAVGEWNEQFF. In DNA form, the CDR3 reads TGTGCCAGCAGCTTGGCAGTAGGAGAGTGGAATGAGCAGTTCTTC.